Given below is one T cell receptor beta chain in context. Germline CDR1 and CDR2: ENHRY and SYGVKD. Trimming removed 3 bases at V and 4 bases at J, with 7 bases between. CDR3 length equals 13 residues. The data originate from a study of OX40 agonist ivuxolimab in advanced cancers. Sequencing was performed with immunoSEQ multiplex PCR; in TCRdb, only in-frame clones are kept and a portion is missing. The sample has 35,000 to 45,000 clones; roughly nine tenths are singletons. This TCR derives from an adult with an advanced solid tumor such as melanoma, head and neck, liver or kidney cancer. The chain employs TRBV10-3 and TRBJ1-5; the D is unclear. The sample was CD4+ or CD8+ T cells sorted from blood, taken in a trial of the OX40 agonist ivuxolimab. CDR3 sequence reads: CAISDGQNQPQHF. The CDR3 region has the DNA TGTGCCATCAGTGATGGGCAGAATCAGCCCCAGCATTTT.